The text below deals with one TCR beta chain. What antigen it recognizes has not been identified. No qualities accompany the bases; no much larger clone lies one base away. CDR1 and CDR2 are read off the germline V gene as SQVTM and ANQGSEA. There are 14 amino acids in the CDR3, from cysteine to phenylalanine inclusive. Kept here is only the CDR3 DNA, which spans 42 bases and is read in frame from base 1. Relative to germline, V is missing 2 bases and J is missing 4 bases, with 2 bases of the junction outside any gene match. This sample is drawn from a study of T cell repertoires in urothelial bladder cancer (dated by TCRdb to between 2018 and 2021). Describing the broader study: Of the roughly twelve resected lesions, three were clinically staged as cT0, three as cTa, three as cT1 and three as cT2 or greater. Eleven to twelve patients with bladder lesions undergoing transurethral resection were identified prospectively. Twelve resected bladder lesions were studied, comprising urothelial carcinoma (UC+) and benign (UC-) specimens. The study compared TCR repertoire clonality in bladder tumors with that in benign bladder inflammation. What the work shows at the level of the full study, not this receptor alone: In carcinoma specimens a single T-cell clone made up as much as 17% of infiltrating lymphocytes, compared with 2% in benign specimens. Urothelial carcinoma specimens had a median of roughly 5,300 T cells, fewer than the median of 25,872 seen in benign specimens. The median percentage of tumor infiltrating lymphocytes was approximately 2% in carcinoma specimens and around 11% in benign specimens.

The TCR beta chain CDR3 region was sequenced with the immunoSEQ assay. The paper's data handling went like this. For every specimen, the T-cell fraction, clonal dominance and maximum TCR clone frequency were calculated. This immuneACCESS table, as held by TCRdb, lists in-frame sequences with V and J called but not all clones. Of the missing ones, under half trace to an unresolved V gene in checked studies; the others have no known cause. The V and J calls and clone size are taken from that table; D and trimming were inferred from the DNA. Recorded for this sample are fewer than 8,500 clones; 60% to 80% of them occurred a single time. The top ten hold roughly 12% of the sample. Specimens of bladder lesions were obtained during transurethral resection and kept at -80C. DNA was isolated from the bladder specimens obtained at transurethral resection.

The sequence came from a human donor with urothelial carcinoma. Input material: tumor-infiltrating cells from bladder cancer. The rearranged chain carries TRBV29-1 and TRBJ2-1; 10 of the junction bases match TRBD2. The CDR3 protein: CSVEPSGGYNEQFF. The nucleotide sequence is TGCAGCGTTGAACCTAGCGGGGGTTACAATGAGCAGTTCTTC.